This T cell receptor beta chain is drawn from a study of blood T cell repertoires in COVID-19. Study details: From T cells, B-cell-depleted T cells, or PBMCs came the material, which was cDNA or gDNA.

V gave up 3 bases and J gave up 3 bases, with 6 bases separating them. The CDR3 covers 12 residues. In the authors' methods: By means of reference gene primer amplification, nucleated cell counts were estimated. The method was immunoSEQ multiplex PCR; TCRdb's version includes in-frame clones alone and lacks a portion of them. The V and J calls and the clone size are those of that table, but D and trimming were determined from the DNA. The data contain 150,000 to 200,000 clones, about 88% of them singletons. The Seattle patients joined while their infection was active and were tracked longitudinally afterward.

The receptor's source is a woman of 80 years or more with COVID-19, enrolled during active disease. The V and J genes are TRBV12-3 or TRBV12-4 and TRBJ2-7; D remains unclear. Sequenced material: peripheral blood. DNA for the CDR3: TGTGCCAGCAGTTTTTTAAACTACGAGCAGTACTTC. Translated: CASSFLNYEQYF.